The 27 T cell receptor beta chains reported below all come from one sample, sequenced in a study of cytomegalovirus exposure and HLA in healthy donors (TCRdb year 2017). The receptor library was made with the immunoSEQ multiplex PCR assay. For the multiplex PCR, a mixture combining 60 forward primers for TCR Vbeta segments and 13 reverse primers for TCR Jbeta segments was used. As stored in TCRdb, this immuneACCESS dataset retains in-frame rearrangements with V and J assigned. A fraction of the clones does not appear; measured against another copy, unresolved V genes explain less than half of the discrepancy, and the remainder lacks a known reason. This specimen's table enumerates about 96,000 clones. The ten largest clonotypes hold 3% to 4% of the sample. Source material: PBMCs. The origin of the receptors is a woman aged 25 to 39 in good health and CMV-seronegative.

The J gene is TRBJ2-7, the V gene TRBV6-5; the D gene is possibly TRBD1 (7 bases). The CDR3 has 12 residues. V lost 6 bases and J 4 bases, leaving 10 bases between the germline ends. Germline values: CDR1 MNHEY, CDR2 SVGAGI. In DNA form, the CDR3 reads TGTGCCAGCAGGTCAGGGGGGTACGAGCAGTACTTC. It specifies CASRSGGYEQYF.

The chain employs TRBV5-5 and TRBJ2-3; no reliable D call. Germline V CDR1 and CDR2: SGHKS, YYEKEE (reference sequence). V was clipped by 1 base and J by 1 base, with 7 bases between them. The CDR3 length is 14 residues. The CDR3 coding sequence is TGTGCCAGCAGCTTGAACAAAGGCACAGATACGCAGTATTTT. It specifies CASSLNKGTDTQYF.

The chain links TRBV11-2 to TRBJ1-3; no reliable D call. Germline V lookup: CDR1 SGHAT, CDR2 FQNNGV. Trimming shortened V by 5 bases and J by 9 bases, and 14 bases separated the two germline ends. The CDR3 covers 13 residues. The CDR3 loop is CASSVQRAGTIYF. Written as DNA, the CDR3 is TGTGCCAGCAGCGTACAGAGGGCTGGCACCATATATTTT.

The chain combines TRBV12-5 with TRBJ1-5; D gene uncertain. The V end was cut by 3 bases, the J end by 1 base, with 7 bases between. CDR1 and CDR2 from the germline V gene are LGHNT and FRNRAP. The length of the CDR3 is 14 residues. The CDR3 nucleotides read TGTGCTAGTGGTTTTCTGGGCAGCAATCAGCCCCAGCATTTT. Translation: CASGFLGSNQPQHF.

CDR3 DNA: TGTGCCAGCAGAAATTCCAGGGAGGGCACTGAAGCTTTCTTT. This sequence encodes CASRNSREGTEAFF. V is TRBV27 and J is TRBJ1-1; tentative D call: TRBD1 (5 bases). Germline V gives CDR1 MNHEY, CDR2 SMNVEV (reference sequence). V was cut by 6 bases and J by 4 bases, with 15 bases left in between. The CDR3 totals 14 residues.

In regard to this clone: The junction departs from germline at one end; a sequencing error may be responsible. The rearrangement links TRBV7-7 to TRBJ1-5; TRBD1 is a possible D gene (5 bases). From germline, CDR1 is SSHAT and CDR2 FNYEAQ (reference sequence). The CDR3 is made up of 18 amino acids. This CDR3 reads CASSLEGWASVVNQPQHF. CDR3 bases: TGTGCTAGCAGCTTAGAGGGGTGGGCGAGCGTTGTAAATCAGCCCCAGCATTTT. Together with reference TRBV7-7 and TRBJ1-5, the CDR3 gives the full variable domain: GAGVSQSPRYKVTKRGQDVTLRCDPISSHATLYWYQQALGQGPEFLTYFNYEAQPDKSGLPSDRFSAERPEGSISTLTIQRTEQRDSAMYRCASSLEGWASVVNQPQHFGDGTRLSIL.

This sequence joins TRBV29-1 and TRBJ1-1; the D gene is possibly TRBD1 (5 bases). V lost 3 bases and J lost 4, with 12 bases in between. Germline loops: CDR1 SQVTM, CDR2 ANQGSEA. CDR3 length: 13 residues. CDR3 in DNA: TGCAGCGTTGAGGGGGGATCGGGCACTGAAGCTTTCTTT. It specifies CSVEGGSGTEAFF. The full variable domain, in which reference TRBV29-1 and TRBJ1-1 provide the parts outside the CDR3, is SAVISQKPSRDICQRGTSLTIQCQVDSQVTMMFWYRQQPGQSLTLIATANQGSEATYESGFVIDKFPISRPNLTFSTLTVSNMSPEDSSIYLCSVEGGSGTEAFFGQGTRLTVV.

This chain joins TRBV28 and TRBJ1-6; D remains unclear. The CDR3 runs to 12 residues. Germline-derived CDR1 and CDR2 are MDHEN and SYDVKM. V dropped 2 bases and J dropped 15 bases, with 11 bases sitting between them. CDR3 sequence: CASSLSHSGLHF. The CDR3, as DNA: TGTGCCAGCAGTTTAAGTCACTCTGGCCTCCACTTT.

The rearrangement links TRBV28 to TRBJ1-5; D may be TRBD1 (6 bases). The CDR3 sequence is 14 residues long. V was trimmed by 2 bases and J by 5 bases, leaving 10 bases between them. Germline CDR1 reads MDHEN; CDR2 reads SYDVKM. The chain's CDR3 is CASSLGQYYQPQHF. CDR3 in DNA: TGTGCCAGCAGTTTAGGACAGTACTATCAGCCCCAGCATTTT.

This chain uses TRBV28 with TRBJ1-2; tentative D call: TRBD1 (5 bases). V was pared by 8 bases and J by 4 bases, with 11 bases between. This CDR3 contains 12 residues. Per germline, CDR1 MDHEN and CDR2 SYDVKM. The CDR3 DNA sequence: TGTGCCAGCCAGGGAACAGGCTATGGCTACACCTTC. It encodes CASQGTGYGYTF.

The chain employs TRBV4-2 and TRBJ2-3; D call uncertain. Per the germline V gene, CDR1 is LGHNA and CDR2 is YNFKEQ. With 2 bases removed from V and 5 bases from J, the gap between germline ends came to 20 bases. This CDR3 is built from 17 residues. The CDR3 here is CASSQSATFVFGDTQYF. In nucleotides, the CDR3 is TGTGCCAGCAGCCAATCTGCCACCTTCGTATTCGGAGATACGCAGTATTTT.

V is TRBV15 and J is TRBJ1-4; weak D call: TRBD1 (6 bases). Germline V gene lookup returns CDR1 LNHNV and CDR2 YYDKDF (reference sequence). The CDR3 runs to 18 residues. The germline V and J ends were trimmed by 2 bases and 0 bases, with 16 bases remaining between them. The CDR3, as DNA: TGTGCCACCAGCAGACAACAGGGTAGGATGGCAACTAATGAAAAACTGTTTTTT. Encoded protein: CATSRQQGRMATNEKLFF.

The chain carries TRBV6-1 and TRBJ2-5; D may be TRBD2 (6 bases). This CDR3 is built from 14 residues. The germline V gene encodes CDR1 MNHNS and CDR2 SASEGT. Trimming took off 1 base at V and 4 bases at J, with 10 bases between the two ends. The CDR3 DNA reads as TGTGCCAGCAGTGAAGGGGACTCTCGAGAGACCCAGTACTTC. Encoded protein: CASSEGDSRETQYF.

V and J are TRBV4-1 and TRBJ2-1; 14 nucleotides match TRBD2. The trim removed 5 bases at V and 7 bases at J, leaving 7 bases unmatched. Germline V gene data show CDR1 as MGHRA and CDR2 as YSYEKL. The CDR3 has 16 amino acids. CDR3 region: CASSIQRTSGRNEQFF. DNA of the CDR3: TGCGCCAGCAGCATCCAGCGGACTAGCGGGAGGAATGAGCAGTTCTTC.

V gene TRBV5-5 combines with J gene TRBJ2-2; weak D call: TRBD1 (6 bases). This CDR3 is built from 19 residues. V lost 4 bases and J lost 4, with 26 bases in between. The germline V gene has CDR1 SGHKS and CDR2 YYEKEE (reference sequence). The CDR3 coding sequence is TGTGCCAGCAGCCTTTATTCCGAGGGACAAGAGTCAGCCACCGGGGAGCTGTTTTTT. This encodes CASSLYSEGQESATGELFF.

The chain employs TRBV27 and TRBJ2-5; 9 bases fit TRBD1. The CDR3 runs 16 residues. CDR1 MNHEY and CDR2 SMNVEV come from the germline V gene (reference sequence). Unmatched junction bases numbered 8, after V lost 4 bases and J lost 2 bases. CDR3 sequence: CASSYRPGQGQETQYF. As DNA, the CDR3 is TGTGCCAGCAGTTACCGCCCGGGACAGGGTCAAGAGACCCAGTACTTC.

The chain links TRBV20-1 to TRBJ2-2, with unresolved D. Germline V gene lookup returns CDR1 DFQATT and CDR2 SNEGSKA (reference sequence). V was trimmed by 6 bases and J by 7 bases, leaving 9 bases between them. CDR3 length equals 11 residues. In DNA, the CDR3 is TGCAGTGCGAGTAACCACGGGGAGCTGTTTTTT. As protein: CSASNHGELFF.

The DNA for the CDR3 is TGTGCCAGCACCTCGGGCAGGGGGTTACGGGAGACCCAGTACTTC. Translation gives CASTSGRGLRETQYF. V is TRBV6-5 and J is TRBJ2-5; 7 bases are shared with TRBD1. Trimming removed 7 bases from V and 5 bases from J; junction bases left unmatched: 13. This CDR3 contains 15 residues. Germline CDR1 is MNHEY and CDR2 is SVGAGI.

The V gene is TRBV5-1, the J gene TRBJ1-1; tentatively, D is TRBD1 (6 bases). This CDR3 contains 13 residues. V shed 4 bases and J shed 1 base, with 8 bases lying between them. The germline V gene encodes CDR1 SGHRS and CDR2 YFSETQ. In DNA, the CDR3 is TGCGCCAGCAGCGGACAGACGAACACTGAAGCTTTCTTT. It yields the protein CASSGQTNTEAFF. Full variable domain (rest looked up from reference TRBV5-1 and TRBJ1-1): KAGVTQTPRYLIKTRGQQVTLSCSPISGHRSVSWYQQTPGQGLQFLFEYFSETQRNKGNFPGRFSGRQFSNSRSEMNVSTLELGDSALYLCASSGQTNTEAFFGQGTRLTVV.

The chain is built from TRBV6-5 and TRBJ1-2; TRBD1 is a possible D gene (5 bases). Germline V gives CDR1 MNHEY, CDR2 SVGAGI. V was trimmed by 6 bases and J by 8 bases, leaving 10 bases between them. The CDR3 runs to 11 residues. The CDR3 reads CASRSRQGYTF. The CDR3 DNA reads as TGTGCCAGCAGATCCCGACAGGGCTACACCTTC.

This chain uses TRBV10-3 with TRBJ2-5; 13 bases map to TRBD2. Trimming at V came to 6 bases and at J to 4 bases, leaving 11 bases not matched to a gene. There are 17 residues in the CDR3. Germline values: CDR1 ENHRY, CDR2 SYGVKD. The chain's CDR3 is CAISPRTSGSGGETQYF. The CDR3 DNA sequence: TGTGCCATCAGCCCCAGGACTAGCGGGAGTGGCGGAGAGACCCAGTACTTC.

The rearrangement links TRBV9 to TRBJ1-2, with TRBD1 as a possible D gene (5 bases). V gave up 7 bases and J gave up 9 bases, with 10 bases separating them. The CDR3 runs to 10 residues. The V gene's germline CDR1 is SGDLS and CDR2 YYNGEE. CDR3: CASSRTRYTF. The CDR3 DNA follows: TGTGCCAGCTCAAGGACACGCTACACCTTC.

The chain couples TRBV4-2 to TRBJ1-4; 9 nucleotides align to TRBD1. V trimming: 0 bases; J trimming: 5 bases; junction bases outside the gene matches: 7. The CDR3 runs to 17 residues. Looked up from germline, CDR1 is LGHNA and CDR2 is YNFKEQ. The CDR3 DNA sequence: TGTGCCAGCAGCCAAGACGGCGACAGGGGGGAGAATGAAAAACTGTTTTTT. As protein: CASSQDGDRGENEKLFF.

V usage is TRBV5-6 and J usage is TRBJ2-1; TRBD1 agrees at 9 bases. V was pared by 2 bases and J by 10 bases, with 13 bases of the junction left unmatched. CDR3 size: 16 residues. CDR1 SGHDT and CDR2 YYEEEE come from the germline V gene. In DNA, the CDR3 is TGTGCCAGCAGCTTTATCCTCCGGGACAGGGAATCGGAGCAGTTCTTC. As protein: CASSFILRDRESEQFF.

The V call is TRBV28, the J call TRBJ1-4; maybe TRBD1 (6 bases). Germline assignment: CDR1 MDHEN and CDR2 SYDVKM. The CDR3 is 14 amino acids. The V and J ends lost 3 bases and 7 bases respectively, with 12 bases between them. The CDR3 DNA sequence: TGTGCCAGCAGTTTTTGGACAGATCTTGAAAAACTGTTTTTT. Translation gives CASSFWTDLEKLFF.

The chain carries TRBV6-1 and TRBJ2-2; 9 nucleotides agree with TRBD1. The germline CDR1 and CDR2 sequences are MNHNS and SASEGT. The trim removed 4 bases at V and 5 bases at J, leaving 5 bases unmatched. CDR3 size: 15 residues. The CDR3 nucleotides read TGTGCCAGCAGTGCTAGACAGGGGGGAACCGGGGAGCTGTTTTTT. Encoded protein: CASSARQGGTGELFF.

The chain is built from TRBV5-1 and TRBJ1-1; 7 positions match TRBD1. The CDR3 consists of 15 residues. From germline, CDR1 is SGHRS and CDR2 YFSETQ. V was pared by 4 bases and J by 1 base, with 7 bases of the junction left unmatched. CDR3 loop: CASSLAGQTNTEAFF. For the CDR3, the DNA is TGCGCCAGCAGCCTTGCGGGACAGACGAACACTGAAGCTTTCTTT.